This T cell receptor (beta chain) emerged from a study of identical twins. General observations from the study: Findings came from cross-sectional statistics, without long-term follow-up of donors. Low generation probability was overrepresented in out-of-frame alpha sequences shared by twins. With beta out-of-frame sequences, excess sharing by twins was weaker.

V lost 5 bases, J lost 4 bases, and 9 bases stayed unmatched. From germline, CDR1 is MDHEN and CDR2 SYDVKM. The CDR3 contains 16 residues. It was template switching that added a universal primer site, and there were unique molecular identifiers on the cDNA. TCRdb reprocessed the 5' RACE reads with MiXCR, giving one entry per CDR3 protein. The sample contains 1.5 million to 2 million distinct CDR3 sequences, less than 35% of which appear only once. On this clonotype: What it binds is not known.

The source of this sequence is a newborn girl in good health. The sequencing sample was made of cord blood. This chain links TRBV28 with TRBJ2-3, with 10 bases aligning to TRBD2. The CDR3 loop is CASSLWSGRDPDTQYF. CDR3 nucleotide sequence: TGTGCCAGCAGTCTCTGGAGCGGGAGGGATCCAGATACGCAGTATTTT.